These T cell receptor beta chains were read from a single sample in a study of T cells after yellow fever vaccination. TCRdb recomputed calls from the 5' RACE reads with MiXCR, one row per CDR3 protein. The sample yields about 310,000 distinct CDR3 sequences, approximately 3.8% seen once. The starting material was PBMCs, obtained on the day of the yellow fever booster vaccination. The receptors shown here come from a man younger than 35 who received the YFV17D yellow fever vaccine. The CDR3 runs from the conserved cysteine through the conserved F or W. The order of the fields is V gene, clone size, J gene, D gene, CDR3 DNA, CDR3 protein. The D gene is left open where the match is weak. A clone size is listed for some rows: how often the clone was seen (once, few, many), or a class if it is expanded.

V: TRBV28; size: many; J: TRBJ1-3; D: TRBD1; DNA: TGTGCCAGCAGTCAAACAGGGGCTTGGGACTCTGGAAACACCATATATTTT; CDR3: CASSQTGAWDSGNTIYF
V: TRBV15; size: NA; J: TRBJ2-3; D: NA; DNA: TGTGCCACCAGCAGAGGTGAGGCGTCTGCAGATACGCAGTATTTT; CDR3: CATSRGEASADTQYF
V: TRBV5-4; size: NA; J: TRBJ1-2; D: NA; DNA: TGTGCCATCAATAGGGATTTCGAAGGCTATGGCTACACCTTC; CDR3: CAINRDFEGYGYTF
V: TRBV1; size: many; J: TRBJ1-5; D: NA; DNA: TGCACCAGCAGCCAAGATGGGAAGGGCCGGCACAATCAGCCCCAGCATTTT; CDR3: CTSSQDGKGRHNQPQHF
V: TRBV4-1; size: few; J: TRBJ2-5; D: NA; DNA: TGCGCCAGCAGCCAACAAGGGAGAGGTCAAGAGACCCAGTACTTC; CDR3: CASSQQGRGQETQYF
V: TRBV4-3; size: NA; J: TRBJ1-6; D: TRBD1; DNA: TGCGCCAGCAGCCAAGAGTGGGACAGGGGGTCACCCCTCCACTTT; CDR3: CASSQEWDRGSPLHF
V: TRBV20-1; size: few; J: TRBJ2-1; D: TRBD1; DNA: TGCAGTGCTAAGACAGGGGTCTACAATGAGCAGTTCTTC; CDR3: CSAKTGVYNEQFF
V: TRBV19; size: NA; J: TRBJ2-1; D: NA; DNA: TGTGCCAGTACCCTGGGGGGGGGGGCCTCCTACAATGAGCAGTTCTTC; CDR3: CASTLGGGASYNEQFF
V: TRBV28; size: many; J: TRBJ2-2; D: NA; DNA: TGTGCCAGCTGGGGGCGGGACACCGGGGAGCTGTTTTTT; CDR3: CASWGRDTGELFF
V: TRBV5-1; size: many; J: TRBJ2-5; D: NA; DNA: TGCGCCAGCAGCTTGCTGGCGCGGGGGCCAGAGACCCAGTACTTC; CDR3: CASSLLARGPETQYF
V: TRBV15; size: NA; J: TRBJ2-7; D: TRBD2; DNA: TGTGCCACCAGCAGAGATAGGCAGGGAGGGTGGATTTACGAGCAGTACTTC; CDR3: CATSRDRQGGWIYEQYF
V: TRBV19; size: NA; J: TRBJ1-1; D: NA; DNA: TGTGCCAGTACGCCTGGTCAGCTAGGCACTGAAGCTTTCTTT; CDR3: CASTPGQLGTEAFF
V: TRBV5-1; size: few; J: TRBJ1-3; D: NA; DNA: TGCGCCAGCAGCCTCGTGACGGGTCTTGGAAACACCATATATTTT; CDR3: CASSLVTGLGNTIYF
V: TRBV30; size: few; J: TRBJ1-2; D: NA; DNA: TGTGCCTGGACGCTGGACAGTAACTATGGCTACACCTTC; CDR3: CAWTLDSNYGYTF
V: TRBV28; size: many; J: TRBJ2-3; D: NA; DNA: TGTGCCAGCAGTTTAAACCCTACTAAGACAGATACGCAGTATTTT; CDR3: CASSLNPTKTDTQYF
V: TRBV27; size: many; J: TRBJ2-3; D: NA; DNA: TGTGCCAGCACCTCCGGGAAAACCACAGATACGCAGTATTTT; CDR3: CASTSGKTTDTQYF
V: TRBV4-3; size: few; J: TRBJ1-2; D: NA; DNA: TGCGCCAGCAGCCAAGACCCCCAGGAGGCCGGAACCTATGGCTACACCTTC; CDR3: CASSQDPQEAGTYGYTF
V: TRBV19; size: few; J: TRBJ1-1; D: TRBD1; DNA: TGTGCCAGTCTACGTACACGACAGGGGAACACTGAAGCTTTCTTT; CDR3: CASLRTRQGNTEAFF
V: TRBV2; size: NA; J: TRBJ2-1; D: TRBD1; DNA: TGTGCCAGCAGTGAGATCGGCCAGGGGGACAATGAGCAGTTCTTC; CDR3: CASSEIGQGDNEQFF
V: TRBV5-1; size: few; J: TRBJ1-6; D: NA; DNA: TGCGCCAGCAGCTTGTCCAGGGGAGAGTATAATTCACCCCTCCACTTT; CDR3: CASSLSRGEYNSPLHF
V: TRBV5-1; size: many; J: TRBJ2-4; D: NA; DNA: TGCGCCAGCAGCTTGGGGACAGCAAAAAACATTCAGTACTTC; CDR3: CASSLGTAKNIQYF
V: TRBV20-1; size: few; J: TRBJ2-7; D: NA; DNA: TGCAGTGCTAGGGACCCCTCGGGGCAGGGGGGGAACGAGCAGTACTTC; CDR3: CSARDPSGQGGNEQYF
V: TRBV5-4; size: few; J: TRBJ2-1; D: TRBD2; DNA: TGTGCCAGCAGCGTTGGAACTAGCGGGGGCCAACGGTACAATGAGCAGTTCTTC; CDR3: CASSVGTSGGQRYNEQFF
V: TRBV2; size: few; J: TRBJ1-1; D: NA; DNA: TGTGCCAGCAAATGGACGGGGAACACTGAAGCTTTCTTT; CDR3: CASKWTGNTEAFF
V: TRBV12-2; size: NA; J: TRBJ1-1; D: NA; DNA: TGTGCAAGTCGCTACTTGATGGGACAGGTGGGGGGCACTGAAGCTTTCTTT; CDR3: CASRYLMGQVGGTEAFF
V: TRBV14; size: many; J: TRBJ2-3; D: NA; DNA: TGTGCCAGCAGCCAAGTGCAGGGGAGCACAGATACGCAGTATTTT; CDR3: CASSQVQGSTDTQYF
V: TRBV19; size: many; J: TRBJ2-2; D: NA; DNA: TGTGCCAGTAGTATAGTCTCGAGCACCGGGGAGCTGTTTTTT; CDR3: CASSIVSSTGELFF
V: TRBV29-1; size: many; J: TRBJ2-5; D: TRBD1; DNA: TGCAGCGTTGAACGGGACAGAGGGCAGACCCAGTACTTC; CDR3: CSVERDRGQTQYF
V: TRBV19; size: many; J: TRBJ2-1; D: TRBD2; DNA: TGTGCCAGTAGTCAAACGAGTCAGCGGGGGGAGCAGTTCTTC; CDR3: CASSQTSQRGEQFF
V: TRBV24-1; size: many; J: TRBJ2-4; D: NA; DNA: TGTGCCACCAGTGATTATGGGGGGCTAGATACAAGAAACATTCAGTACTTC; CDR3: CATSDYGGLDTRNIQYF
V: TRBV5-1; size: many; J: TRBJ2-5; D: NA; DNA: TGCGCCAGCAGCTTTAACATGGGGGCAGAGACCCAGTACTTC; CDR3: CASSFNMGAETQYF
V: TRBV5-1; size: many; J: TRBJ1-2; D: NA; DNA: TGCGCCAGCAGCTTGGACAGTTTAAACTATGGCTACACCTTC; CDR3: CASSLDSLNYGYTF
V: TRBV27; size: NA; J: TRBJ1-2; D: TRBD1; DNA: TGTGCCAGCAGCATTGACAGGGGGGGATATGGCTACACCTTC; CDR3: CASSIDRGGYGYTF
V: TRBV7-2; size: NA; J: TRBJ1-3; D: TRBD1; DNA: TGTGCCAGCAGCTCCGGACAGGGGACTGGAAACACCATATATTTT; CDR3: CASSSGQGTGNTIYF
V: TRBV5-6; size: NA; J: TRBJ1-6; D: NA; DNA: TGTGCCAGCAGCTTGAATCCCTCCTATAATTCACCCCTCCACTTT; CDR3: CASSLNPSYNSPLHF
V: TRBV4-3; size: NA; J: TRBJ2-3; D: NA; DNA: TGCGCCAGCGGGCAGGGTCGCGGGGGCACAGATACGCAGTATTTT; CDR3: CASGQGRGGTDTQYF
V: TRBV10-3; size: NA; J: TRBJ2-7; D: TRBD2; DNA: TGTGCCATCAGTGTGGGGACCGGGGGGTACGAGCAGTACTTC; CDR3: CAISVGTGGYEQYF
V: TRBV5-1; size: many; J: TRBJ2-7; D: NA; DNA: TGCGCCAGCAGCTCGACGGCGCACGAGCAGTACTTC; CDR3: CASSSTAHEQYF
V: TRBV11-1; size: many; J: TRBJ1-1; D: NA; DNA: TGTGCCAGCAGCTACGTCACAGGTTCCACTGAAGCTTTCTTT; CDR3: CASSYVTGSTEAFF
V: TRBV5-1; size: many; J: TRBJ2-7; D: NA; DNA: TGCGCCAGCAGCTTGGGGGTGGCAGGATCCTACGAGCAGTACTTC; CDR3: CASSLGVAGSYEQYF
V: TRBV7-6; size: many; J: TRBJ2-7; D: TRBD2; DNA: TGTGCCAGCAGCTTAGGGCTAGCGGGCGAGCAGTACTTC; CDR3: CASSLGLAGEQYF
V: TRBV6-5; size: NA; J: TRBJ1-5; D: NA; DNA: TGTGCCAGCAGCCCGATCAGTAGCAATCAGCCCCAGCATTTT; CDR3: CASSPISSNQPQHF